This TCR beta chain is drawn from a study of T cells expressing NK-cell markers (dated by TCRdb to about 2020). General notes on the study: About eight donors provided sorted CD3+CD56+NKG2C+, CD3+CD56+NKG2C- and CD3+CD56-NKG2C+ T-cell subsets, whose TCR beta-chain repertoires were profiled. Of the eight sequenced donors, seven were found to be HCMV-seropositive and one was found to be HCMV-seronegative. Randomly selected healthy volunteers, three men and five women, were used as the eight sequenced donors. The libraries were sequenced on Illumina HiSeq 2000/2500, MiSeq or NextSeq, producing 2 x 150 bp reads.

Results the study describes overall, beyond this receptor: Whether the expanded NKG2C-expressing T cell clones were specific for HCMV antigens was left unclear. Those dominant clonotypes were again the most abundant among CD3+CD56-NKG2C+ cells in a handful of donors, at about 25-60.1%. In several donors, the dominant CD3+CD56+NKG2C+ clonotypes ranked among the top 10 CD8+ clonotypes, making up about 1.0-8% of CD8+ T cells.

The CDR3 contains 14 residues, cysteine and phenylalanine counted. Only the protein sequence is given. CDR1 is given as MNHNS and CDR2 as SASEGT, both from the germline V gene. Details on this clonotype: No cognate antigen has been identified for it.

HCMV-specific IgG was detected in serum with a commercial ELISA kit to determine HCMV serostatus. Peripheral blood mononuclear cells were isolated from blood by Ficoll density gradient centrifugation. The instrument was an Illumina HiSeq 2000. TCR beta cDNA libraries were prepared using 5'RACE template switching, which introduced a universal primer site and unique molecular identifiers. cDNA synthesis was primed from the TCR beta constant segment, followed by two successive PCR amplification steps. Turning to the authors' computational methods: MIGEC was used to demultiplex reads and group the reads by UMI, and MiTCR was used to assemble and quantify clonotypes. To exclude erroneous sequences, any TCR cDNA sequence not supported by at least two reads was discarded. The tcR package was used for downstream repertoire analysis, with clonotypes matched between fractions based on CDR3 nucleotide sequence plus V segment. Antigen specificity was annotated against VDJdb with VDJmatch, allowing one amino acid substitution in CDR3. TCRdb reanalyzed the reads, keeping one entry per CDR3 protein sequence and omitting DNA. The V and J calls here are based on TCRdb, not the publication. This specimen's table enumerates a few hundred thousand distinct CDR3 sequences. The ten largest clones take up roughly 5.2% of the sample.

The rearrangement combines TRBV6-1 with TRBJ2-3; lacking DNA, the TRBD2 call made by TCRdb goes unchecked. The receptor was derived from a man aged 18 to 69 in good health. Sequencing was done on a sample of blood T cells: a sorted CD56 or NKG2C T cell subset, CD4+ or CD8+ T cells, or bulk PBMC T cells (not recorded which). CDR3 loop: CASNRLAGTDTQYF.